These 23 T cell receptor beta chains share one sample of origin, sequenced in a study of blood T cell repertoires in COVID-19. Method: immunoSEQ multiplex PCR; TCRdb's copy keeps in-frame clones and lacks some. The sample lists about 200,000 clones, over 60% occurring once. Sample: peripheral blood. The receptors were sampled from a woman between 70 and 85 years old with acute or convalescent COVID-19.

The chain employs TRBV9 and TRBJ2-3; 12 bases match TRBD2. CDR1 and CDR2 from the germline V gene are SGDLS and YYNGEE. The CDR3 totals 18 residues. Losses at the gene ends were 0 bases for V and 0 bases for J; bases not matched to a gene: 5. The CDR3 spells CASSVVGGTSGSTDTQYF. CDR3 in DNA: TGTGCCAGCAGCGTAGTAGGGGGGACTAGCGGGAGCACAGATACGCAGTATTTT. Drawing the rest from reference TRBV9 and TRBJ2-3, the complete variable domain is DSGVTQTPKHLITATGQRVTLRCSPRSGDLSVYWYQQSLDQGLQFLIQYYNGEERAKGNILERFSAQQFPDLHSELNLSSLELGDSALYFCASSVVGGTSGSTDTQYFGPGTRLTVL.

The chain couples TRBV5-6 to TRBJ2-5, with a possible D match to TRBD2 (5 bases). Deletions cut 4 bases from V and 4 bases from J, with 11 bases between. Germline CDR1 and CDR2: SGHDT and YYEEEE. CDR3 size: 13 residues. The CDR3 is CASSGGPRETQYF. CDR3 in DNA: TGTGCCAGCAGCGGAGGACCGCGAGAGACCCAGTACTTC.

This clone was picked up one time. The rearrangement joins TRBV19 to TRBJ2-7; D gene ambiguous. The CDR3 runs 14 residues. Germline values: CDR1 LNHDA, CDR2 SQIVND (reference sequence). V lost 4 bases and J lost 7, with 17 bases in between. CDR3 amino acids: CASSTAGSSGEQYF. As DNA, the CDR3 is TGTGCCAGTAGTACCGCCGGGTCGTCTGGGGAGCAGTACTTC.

This clone has just a few counts. The same CDR3 arises from other DNA sequences in this sample as well. The chain carries TRBV5-1 and TRBJ1-5; 10 bases agree with TRBD1. The junction had 2 bases not matched to a gene; V was cut back by 4 bases and J by 4 bases. There are 14 residues in the CDR3. Germline V CDR1 and CDR2: SGHRS, YFSETQ. The CDR3 DNA reads TGCGCCAGCAGCCCGGGACAGGGGAATCAGCCCCAGCATTTT. Encoded protein: CASSPGQGNQPQHF.

This clone was seen only a few times. The chain has TRBV21-1 and TRBJ1-5; the table's D call of TRBD1 was not tested on the DNA. TRBV21-1 is noted as a pseudogene. There are 14 residues in the CDR3. The CDR3 region has the DNA TGTGCCAGCAGCAAAGGCAGGATCGGCCAGCCCCAGCATTTT. Protein: CASSKGRIGQPQHF.

J is TRBJ2-1 and V is TRBV5-1, with 9 bases that match TRBD2. The V segment lost 5 bases and the J segment 4 bases; nucleotides outside the gene matches: 7. Looked up from germline, CDR1 is SGHRS and CDR2 is YFSETQ. There are 15 residues in the CDR3. CDR3 coding DNA: TGCGCCAGCAGAAGTAGCGGGAGCCCTTACAATGAGCAGTTCTTC. Translating it yields CASRSSGSPYNEQFF.

The rearrangement joins TRBV5-1 to TRBJ2-2; D possibly corresponds to TRBD1 (6 bases). CDR1 is SGHRS and CDR2 is YFSETQ in the germline V gene. Deletions cut 1 base from V and 7 bases from J, with 11 bases between. The CDR3 has 14 residues. The CDR3, as DNA: TGCGCCAGCAGCTTGCAGGGGCGGGTCGGGGAGCTGTTTTTT. Its protein is CASSLQGRVGELFF.

This chain links TRBV6-1 with TRBJ2-3; 8 nucleotides line up with TRBD2. J lost 5 bases, V lost 3 bases, and 1 base had no gene match. Germline lookup yields CDR1 MNHNS and CDR2 SASEGT. This CDR3 contains 13 residues. The CDR3: CASSEAGGDTQYF. The CDR3 nucleotides are TGTGCCAGCAGTGAGGCGGGAGGAGATACGCAGTATTTT.

A few counts support this clone. The chain couples TRBV2 to TRBJ1-4; no clear D. Trimming took 5 bases from V and 2 from J, leaving 6 bases between them. The CDR3 covers 13 residues. CDR1 is SNHLY and CDR2 is FYNNEI in the germline V gene. As DNA, the CDR3 is TGTGCCAGCAGTTTGCGTACTAATGAAAAACTGTTTTTT. Translating it yields CASSLRTNEKLFF.

The V and J genes are TRBV6-5 and TRBJ2-1, with 10 bases lining up with TRBD1. This CDR3 is built from 16 residues. Germline lookup yields CDR1 MNHEY and CDR2 SVGAGI. With V trimmed by 4 bases and J by 7 bases, 10 bases remained unmatched. The CDR3 spells CASSFSGTGAWNEQFF. CDR3 bases: TGTGCCAGCAGTTTTTCCGGGACAGGGGCCTGGAATGAGCAGTTCTTC.

The chain carries TRBV6-7 and TRBJ2-1, with D tentatively TRBD2 (6 bases). TRBV6-7 is classed as an ORF, of uncertain function. The CDR3 sequence is 15 residues long. The V and J ends lost 5 bases and 4 bases respectively, with 15 bases between them. The CDR3 sequence is CASSRSGWRYNEQFF. In DNA, the CDR3 is TGTGCCAGCAGTAGAAGCGGGTGGAGATACAATGAGCAGTTCTTC.

This sequence joins TRBV25-1 and TRBJ1-1, with D possibly being TRBD1 (6 bases). The CDR3 length is 13 residues. V was cut by 4 bases and J by 10 bases, with 16 bases left in between. CDR1 and CDR2 from the germline V gene are MGHDK and SYGVNS. The chain's CDR3 is CASSVWTDGGAFF. The CDR3, as DNA: TGTGCCAGCAGTGTCTGGACAGATGGCGGAGCTTTCTTT.

The rearrangement joins TRBV6-5 to TRBJ1-2, with D possibly being TRBD1 (5 bases). This CDR3 contains 15 residues. CDR1 and CDR2 from the germline V gene are MNHEY and SVGAGI. Trimming cost V 7 bases and J 3 bases, with 18 bases left between them. This chain's CDR3 is CASTKNGGLYYGYTF. The CDR3 DNA is TGTGCCAGCACCAAGAACGGGGGACTTTACTATGGCTACACCTTC.

The rearrangement joins TRBV7-2 to TRBJ1-2; no firm D call. CDR3 length equals 16 residues. V gave up 1 base and J gave up 4 bases, with 16 bases separating them. From germline, CDR1 is SGHTA and CDR2 FQGNSA. The CDR3 DNA follows: TGTGCCAGCAGCTTAGGCGGGGTTCGAATTCGCTATGGCTACACCTTC. Protein product: CASSLGGVRIRYGYTF. Complete variable domain (other parts from reference TRBV7-2 and TRBJ1-2): GAGVSQSPSNKVTEKGKDVELRCDPISGHTALYWYRQSLGQGLEFLIYFQGNSAPDKSGLPSDRFSAERTGGSVSTLTIQRTQQEDSAVYLCASSLGGVRIRYGYTFGSGTRLTVV.

The chain has TRBV19 and TRBJ1-2; D unclear. The germline CDR1 and CDR2 sequences are LNHDA and SQIVND (reference sequence). V was pared by 2 bases and J by 4 bases, with 8 bases between. The CDR3 sequence is 13 residues long. CDR3 bases: TGTGCCAGTAGTATATTAGGGAGCTATGGCTACACCTTC. It codes for CASSILGSYGYTF.

The chain employs TRBV28 and TRBJ2-1; the match to TRBD2 covers 7 bases. The CDR3 is 16 amino acids. V dropped 6 bases and J dropped 2; count of bases not matched to a gene: 10. Germline CDR1 MDHEN, CDR2 SYDVKM. The CDR3 DNA sequence: TGTGCCAGCAGGACATTGGGGCGGGGGACCTACAATGAGCAGTTCTTC. Protein sequence: CASRTLGRGTYNEQFF.

This clone has a handful of counts. V is TRBV10-2 and J is TRBJ1-6; weak D call: TRBD1 (6 bases). V lost 3 bases and J 10 bases, leaving 16 bases between the germline ends. The CDR3 length is 15 residues. Germline lookup yields CDR1 WSHSY and CDR2 SAAADI. CDR3 amino acids: CASSDGGRAWSPLHF. The CDR3 bases are TGCGCCAGCAGTGATGGGGGCAGGGCCTGGTCACCCCTCCACTTT.

This clone was seen many times. The chain employs TRBV9 and TRBJ2-7; TRBD2 might be the D (5 bases). Germline CDR1 reads SGDLS; CDR2 reads YYNGEE. V shed 0 bases and J shed 0 bases, with 10 bases lying between them. CDR3 size: 15 residues. The CDR3 DNA reads TGTGCCAGCAGCGTAGACCCTAGCTTCTCCTACGAGCAGTACTTC. Translated, it gives CASSVDPSFSYEQYF. Looking up the rest from reference TRBV9 and TRBJ2-7 gives the full variable domain: DSGVTQTPKHLITATGQRVTLRCSPRSGDLSVYWYQQSLDQGLQFLIQYYNGEERAKGNILERFSAQQFPDLHSELNLSSLELGDSALYFCASSVDPSFSYEQYFGPGTRLTVT.

The V and J genes are TRBV2 and TRBJ2-1; D perhaps matches TRBD2 (5 bases). CDR3 length: 13 residues. V lost 7 bases, J lost 9 bases, and 16 bases lay in between. The germline CDR1 and CDR2 sequences are SNHLY and FYNNEI. The CDR3 DNA reads as TGTGCCAGCAAGGCTAGCAACACCGTTGAGCAGTTCTTC. Its translation: CASKASNTVEQFF.

The rearrangement uses TRBV5-1 and TRBJ2-5, with no clear D. Germline V gives CDR1 SGHRS, CDR2 YFSETQ. Trimming took off 0 bases at V and 0 bases at J, with 9 bases between the two ends. The CDR3 covers 15 residues. The CDR3, as DNA: TGCGCCAGCAGCTTGGAACATTCGTACCAAGAGACCCAGTACTTC. This encodes CASSLEHSYQETQYF.

The chain carries TRBV3-1 (or the pseudogene TRBV3-2) and TRBJ1-6; 9 bases fit TRBD1. The junction had 8 bases not matched to a gene; V was cut back by 4 bases and J by 10 bases. CDR1 is LGHDT and CDR2 is YNNKEL in the germline V gene (reference sequence). This CDR3 region has 15 residues. This chain's CDR3 is CASSPRDREWSPLHF. Written as DNA, the CDR3 is TGTGCCAGCAGCCCCAGGGACAGGGAATGGTCACCCCTCCACTTT.

CDR3: CASSLGRQETQYF. The CDR3 DNA reads as TGTGCCAGCAGCTTAGGCAGACAAGAGACCCAGTACTTC. The gene calls are TRBV11-3 and TRBJ2-5, with D unclear. CDR3 size: 13 residues. The V end was cut by 1 base, the J end by 2 bases, with 5 bases between. Germline CDR1 SGHNT, CDR2 YENEEA. Together with reference TRBV11-3 and TRBJ2-5, the CDR3 gives the full variable domain: EAGVVQSPRYKIIEKKQPVAFWCNPISGHNTLYWYLQNLGQGPELLIRYENEEAVDDSQLPKDRFSAERLKGVDSTLKIQPAELGDSAVYLCASSLGRQETQYFGPGTRLLVL.

This clone turned up a few times. Here the CDR3 reads CSASRQVTYEQYF. Here the CDR3 DNA reads TGCAGTGCTAGTCGGCAGGTAACCTACGAGCAGTACTTC. This chain connects TRBV20-1 to TRBJ2-7; D ambiguous. The germline V gene has CDR1 DFQATT and CDR2 SNEGSKA (reference sequence). Trimming removed 3 bases at V and 2 bases at J, with 11 bases between. This CDR3 region has 13 residues.